These T cell receptor beta chains were read from a single sample in a study of T cell responses to AZD1222 COVID-19 vaccine. Clones were read by immunoSEQ multiplex PCR, and TCRdb kept only the in-frame ones, dropping some. This sample has about 120,000 clones, with about 90% found just once. Specimen: peripheral blood, collected on day 0 of AZD1222 vaccination. The receptors were gathered from an adult in good health. The CDR3 runs from the conserved cysteine through the conserved F or W.

V gene	CDR3 length	J gene	CDR3 protein
TRBV19	14	TRBJ2-1	CASSIGGPYNEQFF
TRBV25-1	13	TRBJ2-7	CASSAEYSYEQYF
TRBV6-2/TRBV6-3	15	TRBJ2-3	CASSYRVGQKNTQYF
TRBV7-2	18	TRBJ1-4	CASSPSLVSQAFNEKLFF
TRBV9	13	TRBJ2-7	CASSGQGAYEQYF
TRBV11-3	14	TRBJ1-2	CASSPQDTPYGYTF
TRBV7-9	14	TRBJ2-5	CASSLVGGKETQYF
TRBV5-6	13	TRBJ2-7	CASSFGLTYEQYF
TRBV2	13	TRBJ2-4	CASRDLAKNIQYF
TRBV7-2	16	TRBJ1-2	CASSDPNRDRYYGYTF
TRBV5-1	17	TRBJ2-3	CASSLRSQRGGADTQYF
TRBV19	15	TRBJ1-5	CASSIAVYGNQPQHF
TRBV10-3	13	TRBJ2-2	CAIRERDTGELFF
TRBV19	15	TRBJ1-4	CASSKQTATNEKLFF
TRBV30	12	TRBJ2-7	CAWSPSGYEQYF
TRBV18	17	TRBJ2-5	CASSPASGGPRQETQYF
TRBV2	17	TRBJ2-7	CASTLGPGPLYSYEQYF
TRBV19	15	TRBJ2-1	CASSITQAFGNEQFF
TRBV7-9	14	TRBJ2-7	CASSHNGQNGEQYF
TRBV3-1/TRBV3-2	18	TRBJ1-2	CASSPRRPRPRPNYGYTF
TRBV12-3/TRBV12-4	12	TRBJ2-2	CASSTGSGELFF
TRBV20-1	14	TRBJ2-7	CSASDGGYGVEQYF
TRBV5-4	17	TRBJ2-4	CASSLDPGLGLGNIQYF
TRBV11-3	12	TRBJ2-7	CASSYYREVQYF
TRBV25-1	13	TRBJ2-7	CASRGTPHGEQYF
TRBV9	14	TRBJ2-7	CASSVGSLGYEQYF
TRBV2	15	TRBJ2-7	CASSEDQGSGYEQYF
TRBV5-1	15	TRBJ1-1	CASSLLGLENTEAFF
TRBV5-1	16	TRBJ2-3	CASSLDRGRGTDTQYF
TRBV5-1	13	TRBJ1-4	CASSRGTDEKLFF
TRBV12-3/TRBV12-4	11	TRBJ2-1	CASSLGTGQFF
TRBV27	16	TRBJ1-6	CASRVRRDSLNSPLHF
TRBV9	15	TRBJ2-7	CASSASFGTQYEQYF
TRBV19	15	TRBJ1-6	CASSIAGDYNSPLHF
TRBV4-3	15	TRBJ1-2	CASSILAASVYGYTF
TRBV14	12	TRBJ2-5	CASSHRGETQYF
TRBV21-1	14	TRBJ1-2	CASSKGQAHYGYTF
TRBV7-2	15	TRBJ1-4	CASSLRQASNEKLFF
TRBV11-2	15	TRBJ2-7	CASSLDMLKLGEQYF
TRBV6-2/TRBV6-3	15	TRBJ2-7	CASSQGDSGYYEQYF
TRBV27	14	TRBJ1-2	CASSLSGQFGGYTF